The text below deals with one T cell receptor (beta chain). The data belong to a study of blood T cell repertoires in COVID-19. Study-level background: Some COVID-19 samples were acute and others convalescent; all came from the United States, Italy and Spain.

In the original workflow: It was from reference gene primer amplification that nucleated cell counts were estimated. Produced via immunoSEQ multiplex PCR; TCRdb's table is partial and in-frame only. V, J and clone size were drawn from that table, and D and trimming were deduced from the DNA. The sample lists around 170,000 clones; roughly nine tenths were seen once. Sequencing input: peripheral blood. This receptor was obtained from a man between 60 and 70 years old with acute or convalescent COVID-19.

The CDR3 DNA follows: TGTGCCATCAGTGAGTTTGGGACAGATGATGGCTACACCTTC. Encoded protein: CAISEFGTDDGYTF. This chain uses TRBV10-3 with TRBJ1-2, with 7 bases matching TRBD1. There are 14 residues in the CDR3. The ends lost 1 base at V and 6 bases at J; junction bases unmatched: 5. Germline loops: CDR1 ENHRY, CDR2 SYGVKD.